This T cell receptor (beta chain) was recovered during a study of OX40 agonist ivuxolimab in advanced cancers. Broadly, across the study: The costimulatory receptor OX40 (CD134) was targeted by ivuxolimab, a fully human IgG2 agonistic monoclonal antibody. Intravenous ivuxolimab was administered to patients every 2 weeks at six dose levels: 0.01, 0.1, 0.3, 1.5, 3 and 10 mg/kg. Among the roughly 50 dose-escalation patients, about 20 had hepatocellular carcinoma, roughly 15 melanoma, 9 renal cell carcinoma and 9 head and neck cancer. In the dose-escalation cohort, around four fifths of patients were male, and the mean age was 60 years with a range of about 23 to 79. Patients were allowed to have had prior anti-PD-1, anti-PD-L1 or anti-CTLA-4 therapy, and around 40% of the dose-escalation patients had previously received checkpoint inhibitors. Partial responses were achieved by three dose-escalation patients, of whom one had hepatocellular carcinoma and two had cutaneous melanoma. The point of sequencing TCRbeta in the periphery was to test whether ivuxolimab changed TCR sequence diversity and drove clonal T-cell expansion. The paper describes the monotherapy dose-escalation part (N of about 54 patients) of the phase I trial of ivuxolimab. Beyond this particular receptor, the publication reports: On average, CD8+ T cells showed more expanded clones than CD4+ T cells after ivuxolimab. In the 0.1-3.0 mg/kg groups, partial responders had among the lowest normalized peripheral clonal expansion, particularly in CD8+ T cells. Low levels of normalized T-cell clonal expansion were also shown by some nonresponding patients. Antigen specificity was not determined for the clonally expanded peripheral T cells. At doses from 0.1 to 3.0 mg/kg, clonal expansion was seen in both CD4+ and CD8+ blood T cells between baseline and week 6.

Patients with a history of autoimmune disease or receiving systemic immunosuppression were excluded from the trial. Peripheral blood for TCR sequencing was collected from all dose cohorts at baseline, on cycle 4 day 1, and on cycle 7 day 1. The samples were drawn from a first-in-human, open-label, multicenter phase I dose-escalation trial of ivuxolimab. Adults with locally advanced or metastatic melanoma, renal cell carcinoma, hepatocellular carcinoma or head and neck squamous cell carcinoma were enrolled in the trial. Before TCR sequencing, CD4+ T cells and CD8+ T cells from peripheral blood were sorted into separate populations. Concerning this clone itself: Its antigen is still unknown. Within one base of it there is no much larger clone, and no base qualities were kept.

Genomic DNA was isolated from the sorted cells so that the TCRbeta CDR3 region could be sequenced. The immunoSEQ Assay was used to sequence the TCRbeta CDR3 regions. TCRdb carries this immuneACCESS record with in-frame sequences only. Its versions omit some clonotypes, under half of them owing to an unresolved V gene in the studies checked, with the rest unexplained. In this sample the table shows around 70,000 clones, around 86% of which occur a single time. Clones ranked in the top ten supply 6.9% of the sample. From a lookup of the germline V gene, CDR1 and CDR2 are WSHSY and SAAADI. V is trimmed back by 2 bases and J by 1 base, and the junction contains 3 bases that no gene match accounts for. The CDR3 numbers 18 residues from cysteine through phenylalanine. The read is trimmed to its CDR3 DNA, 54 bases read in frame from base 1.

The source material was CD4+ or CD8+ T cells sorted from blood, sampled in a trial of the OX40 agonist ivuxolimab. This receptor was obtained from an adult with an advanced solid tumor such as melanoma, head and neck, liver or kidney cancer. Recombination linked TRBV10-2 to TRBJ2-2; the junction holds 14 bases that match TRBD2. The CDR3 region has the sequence CASSEPGLAGGNTGELFF. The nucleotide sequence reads TGCGCCAGCAGTGAGCCAGGACTAGCGGGGGGGAACACCGGGGAGCTGTTTTTT.